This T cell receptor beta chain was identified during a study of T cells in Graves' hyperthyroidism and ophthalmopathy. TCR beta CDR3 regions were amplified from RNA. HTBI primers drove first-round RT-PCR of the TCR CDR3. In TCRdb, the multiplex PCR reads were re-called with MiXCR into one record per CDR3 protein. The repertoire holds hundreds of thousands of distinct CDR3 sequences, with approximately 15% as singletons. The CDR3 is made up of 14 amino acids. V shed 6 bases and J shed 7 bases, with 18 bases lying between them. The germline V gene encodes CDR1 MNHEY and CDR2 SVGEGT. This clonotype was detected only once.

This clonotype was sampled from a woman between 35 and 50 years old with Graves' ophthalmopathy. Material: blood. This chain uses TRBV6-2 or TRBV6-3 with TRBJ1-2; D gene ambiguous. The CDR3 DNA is TGTGCCAGCAGCTACAATGAGTACGCCTCTGGCTACACCTTC. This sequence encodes CASSYNEYASGYTF.